This TCR beta chain was captured by sequencing in a study of identifying expanded T cells in peripheral blood. Findings of the study overall: Two-week clone count variance significantly increased as total template count grew. Around 1.2 clones differed between technical replicates, versus around 15 and 19 over time.

V gave up 5 bases and J gave up 2 bases, with 13 bases separating them. CDR1 LNHNV and CDR2 YYDKDF come from the germline V gene (reference sequence). There are 15 residues in the CDR3. Here immunoSEQ multiplex PCR was the method, and the copy in TCRdb shows in-frame clones only, minus some. The table includes 81,000 or so clones, around 84% detected once. As for this clone: Its antigen is unknown.

Healthy donors had no documented immune events, such as infections, while sampled. The V gene is TRBV15, the J gene TRBJ1-3; D is unresolved. The sequence was obtained from a person aged 18 to 70 in good health. The sequenced material came from blood. CDR3 residues: CATSQDGNPGNTIYF. CDR3 nucleotide sequence: TGTGCCACCAGCCAGGACGGTAATCCTGGAAACACCATATATTTT.